Below, one T cell receptor beta chain is given with its context. This sample stems from a study of T cell changes during pregnancy in multiple sclerosis. Trimming took 5 bases from V and 7 from J; bases not matched to a gene: 7. The CDR3 length is 13 residues. Germline V lookup: CDR1 MNHEY, CDR2 SMNVEV (reference sequence). Here immunoSEQ multiplex PCR was the method, and the copy in TCRdb shows in-frame clones only, minus some. The table includes approximately 21,000 clones, just under 85% detected once. Sequenced here: CD8+ T cells from peripheral blood mononuclear cells, sampled in the first trimester of pregnancy. The chain links TRBV27 to TRBJ1-1; the match to TRBD1 covers 7 bases. The origin of this receptor is a female donor in good health, enrolled as a control in a pregnancy study. DNA of the CDR3: TGTGCCAGCAGTCTAGGGGGCACGGGTGAAGCTTTCTTT. It specifies CASSLGGTGEAFF.